This TCR beta chain was recovered during a study of regulatory T cells in long-lasting Graves disease. Overall study: New Graves' disease cases had less than 3 months of antithyroid drugs. Findings of the study overall: Gene preferences differed: TRBV28, TRBJ1-2, TRBJ2-5 in persistent cases.

Time point: newly diagnosed GD, antithyroid drugs for less than 3 months. Extracted PBMC RNA gave rise to the TCR library. A volume of approximately 10 milliliters of peripheral blood was collected in EDTA tubes. The authors built TCR beta libraries using iRepertoire HTBI primers and Arm-PCR of CDR3 regions. TCRdb re-derived calls from the multiplex PCR reads in MiXCR, one entry per CDR3 protein. The sample yields over 300,000 distinct CDR3 sequences, roughly 15% seen once. This clonotype was picked up many times. Its cognate antigen is unknown. Unmatched junction bases numbered 7, after V lost 4 bases and J lost 8 bases. Germline V gives CDR1 LGHNA, CDR2 YSLEER. The CDR3 loop spans 14 amino acids.

J is TRBJ2-1 and V is TRBV4-3; 8 bases match TRBD1. Specimen: peripheral blood mononuclear cells (PBMCs), collected at new diagnosis, from a patient treated with antithyroid drugs. The sequence came from a female donor with Graves disease. The CDR3 DNA sequence: TGCGCCAGCAGCCTCGGACAGGGAGGTCATGAGCAGTTCTTC. This gives the protein CASSLGQGGHEQFF.